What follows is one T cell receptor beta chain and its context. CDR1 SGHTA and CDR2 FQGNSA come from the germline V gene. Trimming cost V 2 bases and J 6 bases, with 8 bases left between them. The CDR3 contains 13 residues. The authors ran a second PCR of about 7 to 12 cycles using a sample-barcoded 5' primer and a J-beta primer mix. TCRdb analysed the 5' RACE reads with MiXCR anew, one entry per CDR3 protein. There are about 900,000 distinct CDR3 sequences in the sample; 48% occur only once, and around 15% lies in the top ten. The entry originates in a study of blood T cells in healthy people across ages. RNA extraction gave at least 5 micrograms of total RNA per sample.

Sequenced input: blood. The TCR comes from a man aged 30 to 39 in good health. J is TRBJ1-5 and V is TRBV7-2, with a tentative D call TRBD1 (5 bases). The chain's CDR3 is CASSLLGVQPQHF. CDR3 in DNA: TGTGCCAGCAGCTTACTAGGGGTTCAGCCCCAGCATTTT. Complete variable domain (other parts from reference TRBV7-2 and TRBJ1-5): GAGVSQSPSNKVTEKGKDVELRCDPISGHTALYWYRQSLGQGLEFLIYFQGNSAPDKSGLPSDRFSAERTGGSVSTLTIQRTQQEDSAVYLCASSLLGVQPQHFGDGTRLSIL.